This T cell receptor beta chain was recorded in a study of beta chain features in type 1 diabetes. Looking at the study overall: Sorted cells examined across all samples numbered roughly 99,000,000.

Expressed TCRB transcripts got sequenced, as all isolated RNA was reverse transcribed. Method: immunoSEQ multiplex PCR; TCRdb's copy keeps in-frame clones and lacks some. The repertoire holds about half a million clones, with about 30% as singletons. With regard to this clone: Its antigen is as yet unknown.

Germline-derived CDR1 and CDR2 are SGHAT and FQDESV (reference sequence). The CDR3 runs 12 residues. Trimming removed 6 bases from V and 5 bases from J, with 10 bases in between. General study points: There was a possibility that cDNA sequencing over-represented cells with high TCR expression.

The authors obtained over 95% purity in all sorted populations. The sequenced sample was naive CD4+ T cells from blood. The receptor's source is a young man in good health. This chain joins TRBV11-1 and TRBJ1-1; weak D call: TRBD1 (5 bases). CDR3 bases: TGTGCCAGCAGTTACACAGGAACTGAAGCTTTCTTT. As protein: CASSYTGTEAFF.